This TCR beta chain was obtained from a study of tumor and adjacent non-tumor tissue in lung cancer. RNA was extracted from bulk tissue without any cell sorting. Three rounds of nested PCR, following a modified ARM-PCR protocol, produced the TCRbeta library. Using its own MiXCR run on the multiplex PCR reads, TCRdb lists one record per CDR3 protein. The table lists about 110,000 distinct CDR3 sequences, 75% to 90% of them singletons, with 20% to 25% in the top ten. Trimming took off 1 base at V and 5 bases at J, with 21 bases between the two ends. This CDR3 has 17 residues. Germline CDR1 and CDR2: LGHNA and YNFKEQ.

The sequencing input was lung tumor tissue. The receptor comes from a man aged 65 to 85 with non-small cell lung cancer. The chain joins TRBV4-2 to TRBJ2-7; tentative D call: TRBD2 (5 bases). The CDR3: CASSQVVHRQEEDEQYF. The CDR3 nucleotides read TGTGCCAGCAGCCAAGTGGTACATCGGCAGGAGGAAGACGAGCAGTACTTC.